Within the sample, the clone carrying this TCR beta chain is medium-sized. The cohort comprised adults aged 18 to 89 years residing in 20 to 25 US areas. Generated by immunoSEQ multiplex PCR, the TCRdb table keeps only in-frame clones and is missing some. The profile shows about 82,000 clones, approximately 90% of them singletons. Germline V gene lookup returns CDR1 SGHKS and CDR2 YYEKEE (reference sequence). V was pared by 0 bases and J by 4 bases, with 14 bases between. The CDR3 totals 16 residues. These data are taken from a study of blood T cell repertoires in COVID-19. The sample taken for sequencing was PBMCs or T cells enriched from blood (not recorded which). The source is a woman in her fifties or sixties with acute COVID-19. J is TRBJ1-3 and V is TRBV5-5; no definite D call. CDR3 sequence: CASSLERSSLGNTIYF. CDR3 DNA sequence: TGTGCCAGCAGCTTGGAACGGAGCTCTCTGGGAAACACCATATATTTT.